These T cell receptor beta chains were read from a single sample in a study of regulatory T cells in long-lasting Graves disease. A single record per CDR3 protein comes from TCRdb applying MiXCR to the multiplex PCR reads. Of under 500,000 distinct CDR3 sequences in the sample, less than 25% were seen once. Sample: peripheral blood mononuclear cells (PBMCs), taken when the disease was refractory, from a patient treated with antithyroid drugs. These receptor sequences come from a female donor with Graves disease. Both conserved end residues are part of each CDR3. The D gene is left open where the match is weak. Some rows mark clone size as missing; the rest say once, few, many or name a class of expanded clone.

v_call	clone_size	j_call	d_call	cdr3_nt	cdr3_aa
TRBV12-3/TRBV12-4	many	TRBJ1-1	.	TGTGCCAGCAGTTTTTGGGTAGGGGAAGCTGAAGCTTTCTTT	CASSFWVGEAEAFF
TRBV6-1	many	TRBJ2-7	TRBD1	TGTGCCAGCAGTGGCGGGACAGGGGGCCTAAGAGCCGACGAGCAGTACTTC	CASSGGTGGLRADEQYF
TRBV28	few	TRBJ2-5	.	TGTGCCAGCAGAATCGGAAGTGAAGTAGAGACCCAGTACTTC	CASRIGSEVETQYF
TRBV30	few	TRBJ1-1	TRBD1	TGTGCCTGGAACCAGGGGGGTATTGAAGCTTTCTTT	CAWNQGGIEAFF
TRBV5-1	few	TRBJ2-5	TRBD2	TGCGCCAGCAGCTTGGCCTCTAGCGGGAGTAGGGAGACCCAGTACTTC	CASSLASSGSRETQYF
TRBV28	.	TRBJ2-3	.	TGTGCCAGCGTGAGCACAGATACGCAGTATTTT	CASVSTDTQYF
TRBV7-2	few	TRBJ2-7	TRBD2	TGTGCCAGCAGCTTAGCGGGAGGGATTGGCGAGCAGTACTTC	CASSLAGGIGEQYF
TRBV25-1	.	TRBJ2-7	TRBD1	TGTGCCAGCAGTGATGTAGGGGGCACCTACGAGCAGTACTTC	CASSDVGGTYEQYF
TRBV27	.	TRBJ2-1	TRBD2	TGTGCCAGCAGCCCTGGGACTAGCGGCTACAATGAGCAGTTCTTC	CASSPGTSGYNEQFF
TRBV2	many	TRBJ1-1	.	TGTGCCAGCATGAAGGACGGGAACACTGAAGCTTTCTTT	CASMKDGNTEAFF
TRBV6-1	many	TRBJ2-7	TRBD2	TGTGCCAGCAGTCGGAGCGGGAGTTACGAGCAGTACTTC	CASSRSGSYEQYF
TRBV6-2/TRBV6-3	many	TRBJ2-5	TRBD2	TGTGCCAGCAGTTACGGGGAACTAGCGGGAAAAGAGACCCAGTACTTC	CASSYGELAGKETQYF
TRBV19	few	TRBJ2-7	.	TGTGCCAGTAGAGCGACAGGACTAACCTACGAGCAGTACTTC	CASRATGLTYEQYF
TRBV27	many	TRBJ2-7	.	TGTGCCAGCAGTTTATCCGGGGGCATTCCCTACGAGCAGTACTTC	CASSLSGGIPYEQYF
TRBV19	once	TRBJ2-2	.	TGTGCCAGTAGTATGGGAAGGTCCGGGGAGCTGTTTTTT	CASSMGRSGELFF
TRBV12-3/TRBV12-4	.	TRBJ2-7	TRBD2	TGTGCCAGCAGTCCCCGTTTAGCGGGAGTTTTTTTCTACGAGCAGTGCTTC	CASSPRLAGVFFYEQCF
TRBV7-9	many	TRBJ1-4	TRBD1	TGTGCCAGCAGCTTGTGGACCGGAGGGGGCTCTGATGAAAAACTGTTTTTT	CASSLWTGGGSDEKLFF
TRBV20-1	many	TRBJ1-2	.	TGCAGTGCTAGAGAACAGGGCTATGGCTACACCTTC	CSAREQGYGYTF
TRBV2	many	TRBJ2-6	.	TGTGCCAGCAGTGAGGAACACGACAGAAGTTCTGGGGCCAACGTCCTGACTTTC	CASSEEHDRSSGANVLTF
TRBV7-8	.	TRBJ2-7	TRBD1	TGTGCCAGCAAGGGGGCCGCCTACGAGCAGTACTTC	CASKGAAYEQYF
TRBV20-1	many	TRBJ2-4	.	TGCAGTGCTAGGGGCGGGGCCAAAAACATTCAGTACTTC	CSARGGAKNIQYF
TRBV2	many	TRBJ2-2	.	TGTGCCAGCAGTGAAGCCCACAGGGTTGGAACCGGGGAGCTGTTTTTT	CASSEAHRVGTGELFF
TRBV7-9	.	TRBJ2-2	TRBD1	TGCGCCAGCAGCCAAGCGCTGACAGGGTATTGGGGGGAGCTGTTTTTT	CASSQALTGYWGELFF
TRBV9	.	TRBJ2-2	TRBD2	TGTGCCAGCAGCCCAGGACTAGCGGGATTCACCGGGGAGCTGTTTTTT	CASSPGLAGFTGELFF
TRBV6-2/TRBV6-3	few	TRBJ2-7	.	TGTGCCAGCAGTTACTTGGGAAGGCAGGGATTGAACGAGCAGTACTTC	CASSYLGRQGLNEQYF
TRBV27	many	TRBJ1-6	.	TGTGCCAGCAGTTCCACCGGGGCGAATTCACCCCTCCACTTT	CASSSTGANSPLHF
TRBV27	few	TRBJ1-5	.	TGTGCCAGCAGTTTACTATCTGGGCCGGGACTTAGCAATCAGCCCCAGCATTTT	CASSLLSGPGLSNQPQHF
TRBV6-1	few	TRBJ2-7	TRBD2	TGTGCCAGCAGACACCGGGACTACCCATTCTACGAGCAGTACTTC	CASRHRDYPFYEQYF
TRBV29-1	many	TRBJ2-2	.	TGCAGCGGTGGACAGAACACCGGGGAGCTGTTTTTT	CSGGQNTGELFF
TRBV10-3	many	TRBJ2-7	.	TGTGCCATCAGCCATACAGGGACCCACGAGCAGTACTTC	CAISHTGTHEQYF
TRBV6-2/TRBV6-3	many	TRBJ1-6	.	TGTGCCAGCAGTTACGGCAGCCCGAATTCACCCCTCCACTTT	CASSYGSPNSPLHF
TRBV3-1	many	TRBJ2-5	.	TGTGCCAGCAGCCAAGGATCTAGCGTCCAAGAGACCCAGTACTTC	CASSQGSSVQETQYF
TRBV15	few	TRBJ1-1	.	TGTGCCACCAGCAGACCAGAGGCGGGCACTGAAGCTTTCTTT	CATSRPEAGTEAFF
TRBV3-1	many	TRBJ2-7	TRBD2	TGTGCCAGCAGCCAAGCGGGTCTAGCGGGAGCAGCCTACGAGCAGTACTTC	CASSQAGLAGAAYEQYF
TRBV20-1	few	TRBJ2-7	TRBD1	TGCAGTGCTAGTCCAGGGGGCTACGAGCAGTACTTC	CSASPGGYEQYF
TRBV25-1	.	TRBJ2-7	.	TGTGCCAGCAGTGAATATCAGGACTCACAGTACTTC	CASSEYQDSQYF
TRBV29-1	.	TRBJ2-7	TRBD2	TGCAGCGTTAGAGGCGTGGGCGGGAGCTCCTACGAGCAGTACTTC	CSVRGVGGSSYEQYF